This section outlines one T cell receptor beta chain sequence together with its context. There is no known antigen for this receptor. Per-nucleotide qualities are absent, and no much larger clonotype sits a single base away. The data are from a study of shared clonotypes between healthy human individuals (TCRdb year 2020). Background for the entire study: The cohort included three men and a couple of women between 18 and 49 years of age. For each donor, CD4 naive and CD4 memory were each run on three plates, CD8 naive on two plates, and CD8 memory on one plate. Blood TCR repertoires of about five healthy adults were deeply sequenced to estimate repertoire size and the extent of clonotype sharing between individuals. Different laboratories and diverse techniques were used to prepare libraries and sequence TCR repertoires, to increase sequencing depth and limit assay-specific biases. Leukapheresis yielded between about 0.9 and 9 billion PBMCs per donor. Broad study findings and their caveats: Sampling was restricted to blood, and TCR repertoires in tissue are likely to differ from TCR repertoires in blood. Sharing across a few donors was observed for around 4.8% of naive CD4, less than 4% of naive CD8, over 2% of memory CD4, and about 0.4% of memory CD8 clonotypes. Pairwise subsampling indicated that sequencing depth was expected to affect the degree of clonotype sharing among donors. Clonotypes shared by all four sorted-subset donors showed higher generation probabilities than non-shared clonotypes. Estimated clonotype richness was generally larger for naive than for memory subsets. Incomplete sequencing was indicated by rarefaction of sorted-subset datasets, despite the large sequencing depth. Because the study included a small number of donors, the genetic and exposure-history diversity represented was limited.

CD8 naive samples were obtained by positive selection for CCR7 among CD45RO-negative cells, yielding a CD45RA+CCR7+ population from which TemRA cells were excluded. The donors were healthy, HIV-negative adults who had no recently reported acute infections or vaccinations. Only Caucasian adults living in Nashville, Tennessee, USA were represented among the donors. After blood collection by leukapheresis, PBMCs were isolated using Ficoll-Histopaque density gradient centrifugation and then cryopreserved in the vapor phase of liquid nitrogen. Analytical flow cytometry was used to check the purity and quantity of every magnetically sorted T cell population. Each sorted fraction had its genomic DNA isolated and then quantified by UV absorbance on a Nanodrop 2000c. The trim is 3 bases for V and 7 bases for J, with a gap of 4 bases between the germline ends. Sequences SGHAT (CDR1) and FQNNGV (CDR2) are obtained from the germline V gene. Including cysteine and phenylalanine, the CDR3 has 11 amino acids. Of the read, only the CDR3 DNA is kept; its 33 bases are in frame from base 1.

Using the deep immunoSEQ assay, multiplex PCR amplified TCR CDR3 regions from genomic DNA. Extracted genomic DNA from each cell subset was distributed evenly across all wells of several immunoSEQ 96-well plates, and each plate was treated as a replicate. Each replicate PCR for sorted subsets received around 200 ng genomic DNA, equal to tens of thousands of T cell genomes. The purified libraries were quantified using a Qubit 3.0 fluorometer, sized with a Bioanalyzer 2100, and then quantified again using the KAPA Library Quantification kit. Every immunoSEQ 96-well plate was sequenced on a dedicated single-read 150-cycle Illumina NextSeq 550 flow cell. The study's own analysis went as follows. Because only junctional sequences without quality scores were contained in the immunoSEQ output, filtering matching that applied to full-length reads could not be performed. To assign V/J genes and CDR3, sequences were annotated using PyIR, a Python wrapper for IgBLAST v1.9, with IMGT germline references. Any read was removed if the V/J assignment was weak (E-value above 1e-6), the CDR3 was missing, or the read contained stop codons, out-of-frame junctions, or ambiguous translated residues. V3J clonotypes were defined as sequences sharing an identical inferred V gene, J gene, and CDR3 amino acid sequence. The percentage overlap between two repertoires was calculated by dividing the number of shared unique clonotypes by the size of the smaller repertoire. RTK rarefaction, the Chao1 estimator, and Recon v2.1 estimates of unobserved clonotypes were used to assess repertoire richness. Generation probabilities for all TCRbeta clonotypes obtained by the gDNA method from a handful of donors were computed using OLGA. Held by TCRdb, this immuneACCESS table contains in-frame sequences only and omits some clones. Under half of the omission traces to an unresolved V gene where checked; the cause of the rest is unknown. V and J calls and clone size are copied from that table; D and trimming were computed from the DNA. The sample records about 2 million clones, approximately 94% of which are singletons. The top ten hold 1% to 1.5% of the sample.

The sequence is built from TRBV11-2 and TRBJ1-3, with no reliable assignment of the D segment. The sequence was collected from a man aged 18 to 30 in good health. Sequencing used naive CD8+ T cells sorted from blood. The cell subset or site label corresponds to: CD45RA+CCR7+. The DNA sequence is TGTGCCAGCAGCTTCACTAACACCATATATTTT. Its protein is CASSFTNTIYF.